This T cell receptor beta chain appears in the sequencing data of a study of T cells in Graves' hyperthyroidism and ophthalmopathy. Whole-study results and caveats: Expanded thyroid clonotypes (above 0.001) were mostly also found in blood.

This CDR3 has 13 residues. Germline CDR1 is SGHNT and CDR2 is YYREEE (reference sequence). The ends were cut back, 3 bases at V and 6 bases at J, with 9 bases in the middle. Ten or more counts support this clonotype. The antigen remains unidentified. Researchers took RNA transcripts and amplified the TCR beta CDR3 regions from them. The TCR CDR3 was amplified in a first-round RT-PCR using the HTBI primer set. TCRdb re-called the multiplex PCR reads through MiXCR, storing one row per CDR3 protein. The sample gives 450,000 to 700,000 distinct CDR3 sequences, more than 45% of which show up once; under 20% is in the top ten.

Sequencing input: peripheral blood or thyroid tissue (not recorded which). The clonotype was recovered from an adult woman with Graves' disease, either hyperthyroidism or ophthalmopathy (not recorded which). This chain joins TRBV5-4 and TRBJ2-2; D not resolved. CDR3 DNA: TGTGCCAGCAGCTCCCAGACCCCCGGGGAGCTGTTTTTT. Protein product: CASSSQTPGELFF.